The clone carrying this TCR beta chain was counted at least ten times. Germline CDR1 and CDR2: MNHEY and SVGEGT. Deletions cut 5 bases from V and 6 bases from J, with 11 bases between. The CDR3 loop spans 13 amino acids. This entry is derived from a study of Graves' ophthalmopathy and Graves' hyperthyroidism. Amplifying from RNA transcripts, the study obtained TCR beta CDR3 regions. In the first round, RT-PCR was carried out with HTBI primers, and a multiplex PCR formed the second round. TCRdb re-derived calls from the multiplex PCR reads in MiXCR, one entry per CDR3 protein. The sample has over a million distinct CDR3 sequences; 35% to 40% are singletons.

The V gene is TRBV6-2 or TRBV6-3, the J gene TRBJ1-5; tentatively, D is TRBD1 (6 bases). The TCR sequence derives from an adult man with Graves' hyperthyroidism. Sequencing was carried out using peripheral blood or thyroid tissue (not recorded which). As DNA, the CDR3 is TGTGCCAGCAGTCGGGACACGGGTCAGCCCCAGCATTTT. It codes for CASSRDTGQPQHF.